The entry below gives a single T cell receptor (beta chain) sequence along with its context. Its antigen remains unidentified. No per-base quality is available; no much larger clone lies one base away. The immunoSEQ Assay, a bias-controlled multiplex PCR, was used to amplify TCRbeta CDR3 regions from genomic DNA. The original methods were these. The number of nucleated cells in each sample was estimated from the amplification of reference gene primers within the assay. Sequence reads were collapsed and filtered to measure the absolute abundance of every unique TCRbeta CDR3 rearrangement. Productive Simpson clonality was computed per sample as the square root of Simpson's diversity index over productive rearrangements. TCRdb took this table from immuneACCESS and kept in-frame rearrangements with V and J called. Such tables lack part of the clones; where checked against another copy, unresolved V genes explain under half of the gap, and the rest is unexplained. V and J calls and clone size are given by that table; D and trimming were obtained from the DNA. This sample holds around 200,000 clones; around 83% were observed only once. About 8.1% of the sample is in the top ten clones.

The germline V gene (reference sequence) provides CDR1 LNHDA and CDR2 SQIVND. V sheds 6 bases and J sheds 7 bases, leaving 9 bases between their ends. Counted from cysteine to phenylalanine, this CDR3 has 12 amino acids. Solely the CDR3 DNA is kept, with 36 bases framed from the first base. The record originates from a study of blood T cell repertoires in COVID-19 (TCRdb year 2020). Regarding the study in general: Collaborator samples came from the United States, Italy and Spain and covered acute and convalescent phases of COVID-19. The repertoires were released in a freely available public database meant as a resource for research on the immune response to SARS-CoV-2. Deeply sampled blood TCRbeta repertoires from subjects exposed to, actively infected with, or recovered from COVID-19 were included in the dataset. The prospective study material was composed of cDNA or gDNA derived from T cells, B-cell-depleted T cells, or PBMCs. The samples were drawn from two sources: the first 160 participants of the ongoing ImmuneRACE study, and some 1,300 subjects contributed by 6 global collaborators. Nearly every sample came with metadata listing a de-identified subject ID, COVID-19 status, age in years and sex. Where available, HLA class I and class II types were obtained from metadata supplied by the sample provider rather than from assay-based typing. Study-wide findings and limitations: The quantity of clinical and demographic metadata differed by source and by participant and was supplied without curation.

Each collaborating institution followed its own protocols to collect whole blood in K2EDTA tubes. For TCRbeta analysis, collaborators shipped samples in one of three forms: frozen whole blood, isolated PBMCs, or DNA extracted from either of those sample types. The material sequenced was peripheral blood. In this chain, TRBV19 is recombined with TRBJ2-2; TRBD2 is possibly the D segment (5 matching bases). The source of this sequence is a woman between 50 and 59 years old with acute or convalescent COVID-19. CDR3 region: CASRTGNGELFF. The nucleotide sequence reads as follows: TGTGCCAGTAGGACGGGAAACGGGGAGCTGTTTTTT.